This is a list of T cell receptor beta chains from one sample in a study of blood T cell repertoires in COVID-19. The assay was immunoSEQ multiplex PCR, and TCRdb's table has in-frame clones only and misses some. Of over 150,000 clones detected, approximately 79% appear once; the ten largest clones hold 9.5% to 15%. Sequencing was done on a sample of peripheral blood. The source of these receptors is a woman in her forties or fifties with acute or convalescent COVID-19. Each CDR3 is given with its conserved first and last residue. A D gene is named only where the DNA matches it firmly. Some rows mark clone size as missing; the rest say once, few, many or name a class of expanded clone.

abundance,d_gene,v_gene,j_gene,CDR3aa,CDR3nt
NA,NA,TRBV2,TRBJ1-6,CASRPAGVWNSPLHF,TGTGCCAGCAGACCTGCAGGGGTTTGGAATTCACCCCTCCACTTT
NA,TRBD1,TRBV7-6,TRBJ2-5,CASSSRQGFKETQYF,TGTGCCAGCAGCTCGCGACAGGGGTTTAAGGAGACCCAGTACTTC
NA,TRBD1,TRBV28,TRBJ2-5,CASRHSGTGGGGTQYF,TGTGCCAGCAGGCACTCCGGGACAGGAGGAGGGGGGACCCAGTACTTC
NA,NA,TRBV19,TRBJ2-1,CASSITGGVRNEQFF,TGTGCCAGTAGTATAACAGGAGGGGTTCGTAATGAGCAGTTCTTC
once,TRBD1,TRBV28,TRBJ1-2,CASRRGPTNYGYTF,TGTGCCAGCAGGAGGGGGCCGACTAACTATGGCTACACCTTC
NA,NA,TRBV10-3,TRBJ2-7,CAISESVEGYEQYF,TGTGCCATCAGTGAGTCCGTAGAGGGCTACGAGCAGTACTTC
NA,NA,TRBV9,TRBJ1-4,CASSVAADNEKLFF,TGTGCCAGCAGCGTAGCAGCGGATAATGAAAAACTGTTTTTT
few,NA,TRBV6-1,TRBJ1-4,CASSENRDKLFF,TGTGCCAGCAGTGAAAACAGGGATAAACTGTTTTTT
NA,NA,TRBV28,TRBJ1-3,CASSLDGGNTIYF,TGTGCCAGCAGTTTAGACGGGGGAAACACCATATATTTT
NA,TRBD2,TRBV7-2,TRBJ2-3,CASSPRLAESTDTQYF,TGTGCCAGCAGCCCCCGCCTAGCGGAGAGCACAGATACGCAGTATTTT
NA,TRBD1,TRBV12-5,TRBJ2-3,CASGPGTGDTDTQYF,TGTGCTAGTGGTCCAGGGACAGGGGATACAGATACGCAGTATTTT
NA,NA,TRBV5-4,TRBJ1-5,CASSLDSGQPQHF,TGTGCCAGCAGCCTTGACAGTGGGCAGCCCCAGCATTTT
few,NA,TRBV5-1,TRBJ2-2,CASRSGEKGELFF,TGCGCCAGCAGGTCAGGGGAAAAAGGGGAGCTGTTTTTT
NA,TRBD2,TRBV2,TRBJ2-7,CASSALRLAGNRSYEQYF,TGTGCCAGCAGTGCCCTTCGGCTAGCGGGGAATCGGTCCTACGAGCAGTACTTC
once,TRBD1,TRBV6-5,TRBJ2-3,CASRGTGTDTQYF,TGTGCCAGCCGAGGGACAGGAACAGATACGCAGTATTTT
NA,NA,TRBV5-1,TRBJ1-1,CASSLAGGYTEAFF,TGCGCCAGCAGCTTGGCGGGAGGCTACACTGAAGCTTTCTTT
NA,NA,TRBV5-4,TRBJ2-3,CASSLVAVSTDTQYF,TGTGCCAGCAGCTTGGTGGCGGTGAGCACAGATACGCAGTATTTT
NA,TRBD1,TRBV5-4,TRBJ2-7,CASSPGGQGRPYEQYF,TGTGCCAGCAGCCCAGGCGGACAGGGCCGACCTTACGAGCAGTACTTC
NA,NA,TRBV7-2,TRBJ1-3,CASSLSSSGNTIYF,TGTGCCAGCAGCCTCTCCAGCTCTGGAAACACCATATATTTT
NA,NA,TRBV2,TRBJ1-1,CASSVRTSTEAFF,TGTGCCAGCAGTGTCCGGACTTCGACTGAAGCTTTCTTT
NA,TRBD1,TRBV14,TRBJ1-3,CASSQGDRPRGNTIYF,TGTGCCAGCAGCCAAGGGGACAGGCCTCGAGGAAACACCATATATTTT
NA,TRBD2,TRBV4-1,TRBJ2-2,CASSVTPGGLYTGELFF,TGCGCCAGCAGCGTTACCCCGGGGGGGCTATACACCGGGGAGCTGTTTTTT
NA,NA,TRBV12-3/TRBV12-4,TRBJ1-5,CASSFGPNQPQHF,TGTGCCAGCAGTTTCGGTCCCAATCAGCCCCAGCATTTT
few,NA,TRBV2,TRBJ2-7,CASRSGTTEQYF,TGTGCCAGCAGGAGCGGAACGACCGAGCAGTACTTC
NA,NA,TRBV18,TRBJ2-1,CASSPQDYNEQFF,TGTGCCAGCTCACCCCAGGACTACAATGAGCAGTTCTTC
NA,NA,TRBV7-2,TRBJ1-3,CASSLLQGGNTIYF,TGTGCCAGCAGCTTATTACAGGGTGGAAACACCATATATTTT
few,NA,TRBV7-2,TRBJ1-2,CASIIAGVGYGYTF,TGTGCCAGCATCATAGCAGGGGTCGGCTATGGCTACACCTTC
NA,TRBD1,TRBV30,TRBJ2-1,CAWSVVISGTGLYNEQFF,TGTGCCTGGAGTGTGGTTATCTCCGGGACAGGGCTCTACAATGAGCAGTTCTTC
medium-sized,NA,TRBV5-1,TRBJ1-2,CASSPGSWGSGYTF,TGCGCCAGCAGCCCCGGGAGCTGGGGAAGTGGCTACACCTTC
once,NA,TRBV11-2,TRBJ1-1,CASSQRQENTEAFF,TGTGCCAGCAGCCAACGACAGGAGAACACTGAAGCTTTCTTT
NA,NA,TRBV6-5,TRBJ2-7,CASSSASGYEQYF,TGTGCCAGCAGTTCAGCGAGCGGCTACGAGCAGTACTTC
NA,NA,TRBV14,TRBJ1-6,CASSPRQYNSPLHF,TGTGCCAGCAGCCCCCGACAGTATAATTCACCCCTCCACTTT
NA,NA,TRBV6-5,TRBJ1-3,CASKLNGGNTIYF,TGTGCCAGCAAACTAAATGGTGGAAACACCATATATTTT
NA,NA,TRBV6-2/TRBV6-3,TRBJ2-1,CASSLLGEQFF,TGTGCCAGCAGCTTACTAGGGGAGCAGTTCTTC
NA,NA,TRBV6-6,TRBJ2-5,CASSPRLDISYKETQYF,TGTGCCAGCAGTCCGCGATTGGACATAAGCTATAAAGAGACCCAGTACTTC
NA,TRBD2,TRBV4-1,TRBJ2-1,CASSQALSASGHNEQFF,TGCGCCAGCAGCCAAGCCCTGTCGGCTAGCGGGCACAATGAGCAGTTCTTC
NA,NA,TRBV7-6,TRBJ2-1,CASGRGGYEQFF,TGTGCCAGCGGCCGAGGCGGCTATGAGCAGTTCTTC